The 29 T cell receptor beta chains reported below all come from one sample, sequenced in a study of blood T cell repertoires in COVID-19. Some clones are missing from TCRdb's copy, which holds only in-frame ones; the method was immunoSEQ multiplex PCR. The repertoire has about 73,000 clones, approximately 88% of them found once; the top ten carry roughly 2.5%. The specimen was peripheral blood. The source is a man aged 80 or over with active or convalescent COVID-19.

The genes are TRBV10-3 and TRBJ1-4; no reliable D call. Germline CDR1 and CDR2: ENHRY and SYGVKD. The CDR3 totals 13 residues. V was pared by 8 bases and J by 4 bases, with 11 bases between. The CDR3 nucleotides read TGTGCCATCCGAAAACAGTTTAATGAAAAACTGTTTTTT. Amino acids: CAIRKQFNEKLFF.

The chain combines TRBV5-1 with TRBJ1-1; the D gene is possibly TRBD1 (6 bases). V shed 3 bases and J shed 6 bases, with 15 bases lying between them. Germline V gives CDR1 SGHRS, CDR2 YFSETQ. This CDR3 spans 14 amino acids. The CDR3 is CASSWTQGRAEAFF. CDR3 nucleotides: TGCGCCAGCAGCTGGACACAGGGACGCGCTGAAGCTTTCTTT.

The chain uses TRBV6-2 or TRBV6-3 and TRBJ2-7; 14 nucleotides align to TRBD2. The germline CDR1 and CDR2 sequences are MNHEY and SVGEGT. V lost 5 bases and J lost 3; bases outside the gene matches: 18. The CDR3 totals 20 residues. As DNA, the CDR3 is TGTGCCAGCAGTAACAACCGCGGGACTAGCGGGAGAGGGACGAACTACGAGCAGTACTTC. Its translation: CASSNNRGTSGRGTNYEQYF.

The V gene is TRBV7-2, the J gene TRBJ2-5; D perhaps matches TRBD1 (5 bases). Trimming pared 5 bases from V and 3 bases from J, leaving 13 bases between. The CDR3 runs to 14 residues. Germline V gene data show CDR1 as SGHTA and CDR2 as FQGNSA. The CDR3: CASSPRTSKETQYF. The CDR3 nucleotides read TGTGCCAGCAGCCCCCGGACAAGTAAAGAGACCCAGTACTTC.

The chain joins TRBV29-1 to TRBJ1-4, with D unclear. The CDR3 is 14 amino acids. The V end was cut by 0 bases, the J end by 7 bases, with 12 bases between. Germline CDR1 is SQVTM and CDR2 is ANQGSEA. In DNA form, the CDR3 reads TGCAGCGTTGAAGATCGGGGTAGTGGTGAAAAACTGTTTTTT. Its protein is CSVEDRGSGEKLFF.

The chain joins TRBV5-4 to TRBJ2-3; the D gene is possibly TRBD2 (6 bases). The CDR3 has 15 amino acids. Trimming removed 4 bases at V and 1 base at J, with 13 bases between. The V gene's germline CDR1 is SGHNT and CDR2 YYREEE (reference sequence). CDR3 protein: CASSPSGVGTDTQYF. The CDR3 bases are TGTGCCAGCAGCCCCTCGGGAGTTGGCACAGATACGCAGTATTTT.

This chain links TRBV7-9 with TRBJ2-2, with 11 bases lining up with TRBD1. J was trimmed by 7 bases and V by 2 bases; bases with no gene match: 9. Germline V gene sequence: CDR1 SEHNR, CDR2 FQNEAQ (reference sequence). The CDR3 has 17 residues. This CDR3 is CASSLNPPGQGDGELFF. The CDR3 nucleotides are TGTGCCAGCAGCTTAAACCCCCCGGGACAGGGGGACGGGGAGCTGTTTTTT.

The chain couples TRBV6-5 to TRBJ1-2; 8 bases map to TRBD1. CDR1 is MNHEY, CDR2 SVGAGI, per germline. The CDR3 runs to 16 residues. V shed 2 bases and J 2 bases; nucleotides not matched to a gene: 7. Here the CDR3 reads CASSYGVGTGNYGYTF. CDR3 nucleotides: TGTGCCAGCAGTTACGGTGTAGGGACAGGCAACTATGGCTACACCTTC.

The chain is built from TRBV4-2 and TRBJ1-6; no definite D call. The CDR3 is 14 residues long. The germline gives CDR1 LGHNA, CDR2 YNFKEQ. The V end lost 0 bases, the J end lost 10 bases, and 10 bases lay between the germline ends. In nucleotides, the CDR3 is TGTGCCAGCAGCCAAGATAGTGAGGGCTCACCCCTCCACTTT. This encodes CASSQDSEGSPLHF.

The rearrangement joins TRBV7-9 to TRBJ2-7; perhaps TRBD2 as D (5 bases). Germline V gene data show CDR1 as SEHNR and CDR2 as FQNEAQ (reference sequence). The CDR3 totals 13 residues. The V end lost 4 bases, the J end lost 2 bases, and 9 bases lay between the germline ends. CDR3 sequence reads: CASSSGLTYEQYF. In DNA form, the CDR3 reads TGTGCCAGCAGCTCCGGACTTACCTACGAGCAGTACTTC.

This clone was seen more than once but under ten times. The rearrangement uses TRBV7-2 and TRBJ1-2; D may be TRBD1 (6 bases). Germline-derived CDR1 and CDR2 are SGHTA and FQGNSA. The CDR3 loop spans 12 amino acids. Trimming removed 5 bases at V and 8 bases at J, with 12 bases between. CDR3 region: CASSTNREGYTF. The CDR3 region has the DNA TGTGCCAGCAGCACCAACAGGGAAGGCTACACCTTC. The whole variable domain, filled in from reference TRBV7-2 and TRBJ1-2, reads GAGVSQSPSNKVTEKGKDVELRCDPISGHTALYWYRQSLGQGLEFLIYFQGNSAPDKSGLPSDRFSAERTGGSVSTLTIQRTQQEDSAVYLCASSTNREGYTFGSGTRLTVV.

The gene calls are TRBV19 and TRBJ1-5; D is undetermined. Germline loops: CDR1 LNHDA, CDR2 SQIVND (reference sequence). The length of the CDR3 is 14 residues. V shed 7 bases and J shed 7 bases, with 17 bases lying between them. The CDR3 DNA follows: TGTGCCAGTAACGTAAAGGGTGGCGGGCAGCCCCAGCATTTT. This translates into CASNVKGGGQPQHF.

The CDR3 region is CASSLLGRGQGYTF. The CDR3 DNA follows: TGTGCCAGCAGTTTATTGGGCAGGGGGCAAGGCTACACCTTC. The chain uses TRBV28 and TRBJ1-2, with 8 nucleotides matching TRBD1. Germline V gene lookup returns CDR1 MDHEN and CDR2 SYDVKM. With 1 base clipped from V and 8 bases from J, the junction kept 6 bases outside the gene matches. The CDR3 has 14 amino acids.

The chain carries TRBV5-5 and TRBJ2-3; 12 nucleotides match TRBD2. From germline, CDR1 is SGHKS and CDR2 YYEKEE (reference sequence). CDR3 length equals 17 residues. V was clipped by 0 bases and J by 3 bases; unmatched bases: 5. In DNA form, the CDR3 reads TGTGCCAGCAGCTTGGCCCGGACTAGCGGGATTACAGATACGCAGTATTTT. This translates into CASSLARTSGITDTQYF.

The chain has TRBV2 and TRBJ1-5; D perhaps matches TRBD1 (6 bases). The germline V gene has CDR1 SNHLY and CDR2 FYNNEI. Trimming removed 2 bases at V and 10 bases at J, with 18 bases between. CDR3 length: 15 amino acids. In DNA, the CDR3 is TGTGCCAGCAGTGAAAGGACAGCGAGATATAGCCCCCAGCATTTT. Its translation is CASSERTARYSPQHF.

V usage is TRBV29-1 and J usage is TRBJ2-3; the match to TRBD1 covers 8 bases. The CDR3 contains 15 residues. Germline loops: CDR1 SQVTM, CDR2 ANQGSEA. With V trimmed by 6 bases and J by 2 bases, 10 bases remained unmatched. The CDR3 DNA reads as TGCAGCGTCACCCCCGACAGGGGTATCACAGATACGCAGTATTTT. It codes for CSVTPDRGITDTQYF.

In its sample, this clone was seen a few times. The chain combines TRBV18 with TRBJ2-7; 7 nucleotides agree with TRBD2. Unmatched junction bases numbered 14, after V lost 3 bases and J lost 6 bases. This CDR3 has 16 amino acids. CDR1 is KGHSH and CDR2 is LQKENI in the germline V gene. The CDR3 DNA sequence: TGTGCCAGCTCACCCGGAACAGGTCCTTCGGGGGGCGAGCAGTACTTC. This sequence encodes CASSPGTGPSGGEQYF.

CDR3 sequence: CASSLDRGQGYTF. CDR3 bases: TGTGCCAGCAGCCTCGACAGGGGGCAAGGCTACACCTTC. The chain uses TRBV28 and TRBJ1-2; the match to TRBD1 covers 10 bases. Germline V gives CDR1 MDHEN, CDR2 SYDVKM. Germline trimming cut 6 bases from V and 8 bases from J; bases unmatched to any gene: 6. The CDR3 contains 13 residues.

This chain links TRBV2 with TRBJ1-1; tentative D call: TRBD1 (6 bases). The CDR3 runs to 13 residues. Trimming cost V 2 bases and J 8 bases, with 12 bases left between them. Per the germline V gene, CDR1 is SNHLY and CDR2 is FYNNEI. In DNA form, the CDR3 reads TGTGCCAGCAGTGAATCACGCGGGGGCGAAGCTTTCTTT. Translating it yields CASSESRGGEAFF.

In its sample, this clone was seen once. V gene TRBV7-2 combines with J gene TRBJ2-1; 11 bases agree with TRBD2. The CDR3 extends over 16 amino acids. With V trimmed by 4 bases and J by 4 bases, 6 bases remained unmatched. The germline V gene has CDR1 SGHTA and CDR2 FQGNSA. The CDR3 region is CASSSPGLAEYNEQFF. The CDR3 DNA reads TGTGCCAGCAGCTCCCCGGGACTAGCGGAGTACAATGAGCAGTTCTTC.

The chain uses TRBV21-1 and TRBJ2-7; the table's D call TRBD2 went unverified against the DNA. TRBV21-1 is annotated as a pseudogene. The CDR3 consists of 21 residues. CDR3 in DNA: TGTGCCAGCAGCAAAGGACGGATCCTTGGCGGGAGGCCCCTTTCGTCCCACGAGCAGTACTTC. Residues: CASSKGRILGGRPLSSHEQYF.

The V and J genes are TRBV10-3 and TRBJ2-2; maybe TRBD1 (5 bases). CDR3 length: 14 residues. Germline V gene lookup returns CDR1 ENHRY and CDR2 SYGVKD. The V gene lost 6 bases and the J gene lost 1 base, with 9 bases spanning the gap. CDR3 coding DNA: TGTGCCATCAGCCCTGGACAGAACACCGGGGAGCTGTTTTTT. This encodes CAISPGQNTGELFF.

CDR3: CASSSGTGIKYADTQYF. The CDR3 DNA reads as TGTGCCAGCAGCTCCGGGACAGGGATAAAGTACGCAGATACGCAGTATTTT. The V and J genes are TRBV11-3 and TRBJ2-3; TRBD1 agrees at 9 bases. J lost 4 bases, V lost 4 bases, and 12 bases had no gene match. In germline, CDR1 is SGHNT, CDR2 YENEEA. The CDR3 spans 17 residues. Full variable domain (rest looked up from reference TRBV11-3 and TRBJ2-3): EAGVVQSPRYKIIEKKQPVAFWCNPISGHNTLYWYLQNLGQGPELLIRYENEEAVDDSQLPKDRFSAERLKGVDSTLKIQPAELGDSAVYLCASSSGTGIKYADTQYFGPGTRLTVL.

The chain has TRBV5-4 and TRBJ2-2; possibly TRBD1 for D (6 bases). V lost 0 bases and J 6 bases, leaving 9 bases between the germline ends. Germline CDR1 reads SGHNT; CDR2 reads YYREEE (reference sequence). The CDR3 is 14 residues long. This CDR3 reads CASSLVGGSGELFF. CDR3 DNA sequence: TGTGCCAGCAGCTTGGTTGGGGGCTCCGGGGAGCTGTTTTTT.

A single count supports this clone. The chain employs TRBV28 and TRBJ1-4; perhaps TRBD1 as D (5 bases). Germline V gene data show CDR1 as MDHEN and CDR2 as SYDVKM. The CDR3 length is 14 residues. Trimming removed 8 bases at V and 4 bases at J, with 14 bases between. For the CDR3, the DNA is TGTGCCAGCGGTCCGACAGCCAATAATGAAAAACTGTTTTTT. It yields the protein CASGPTANNEKLFF. Variable domain in full (rest from reference TRBV28 and TRBJ1-4): DVKVTQSSRYLVKRTGEKVFLECVQDMDHENMFWYRQDPGLGLRLIYFSYDVKMKEKGDIPEGYSVSREKKERFSLILESASTNQTSMYLCASGPTANNEKLFFGSGTQLSVL.

The rearrangement uses TRBV6-1 and TRBJ2-5; 10 bases line up with TRBD2. The CDR3 has 19 amino acids. J gave up 5 bases and V 2 bases, and 17 bases lay outside the gene matches. The germline V gene encodes CDR1 MNHNS and CDR2 SASEGT. CDR3 bases: TGTGCCAGCAGTGAATCCCCCCGCGCTAGCGGGAGTTCGATTGAGACCCAGTACTTC. It is translated as CASSESPRASGSSIETQYF.

The chain uses TRBV5-1 and TRBJ2-2; D uncertain. Between the trimmed V and J ends, which lost 5 bases and 0 bases, there was a span of 8 bases. The CDR3 loop spans 14 amino acids. Germline CDR1 is SGHRS and CDR2 is YFSETQ. The CDR3 reads CASRSGPNTGELFF. The CDR3 DNA is TGCGCCAGCAGATCGGGTCCGAACACCGGGGAGCTGTTTTTT.

Turning to this clone: Other DNA sequences in this sample translate to the same CDR3. The gene calls are TRBV5-1 and TRBJ2-1, with TRBD1 matching over 7 bases. Trimming at V came to 3 bases and at J to 4 bases, leaving 4 bases not matched to a gene. CDR1 SGHRS and CDR2 YFSETQ come from the germline V gene. The CDR3 sequence is 14 residues long. CDR3 DNA sequence: TGCGCCAGCAGCTCGGGACAGCCTTACAATGAGCAGTTCTTC. As protein: CASSSGQPYNEQFF.

The CDR3 DNA is TGTGCCAGCAGCCTCCTACCGGCTAGCCACAATGAGCAGTTCTTC. It encodes CASSLLPASHNEQFF. The V call is TRBV9, the J call TRBJ2-1, with D possibly TRBD2 on 5 matching bases. Trimming removed 4 bases at V and 5 bases at J, with 16 bases between. This CDR3 has 15 residues. Germline CDR1 reads SGDLS; CDR2 reads YYNGEE.